Following are 21 T cell receptor beta chains from one sample sequenced in a study of blood T cells in healthy people across ages. Primers used in a second PCR of about 6 to 12 cycles were a sample-barcoded 5' primer and a J-beta primer mix. Each CDR3 protein is one row after TCRdb ran MiXCR on the 5' RACE reads. The sample contains hundreds of thousands of distinct CDR3 sequences, roughly 49% of which appear only once. The sequenced material came from blood. Receptors originate from a woman aged 60 to 75 in good health.

The chain is built from TRBV7-8 and TRBJ2-3; D remains ambiguous. CDR3 length: 20 residues. V was shortened by 1 base and J by 2 bases, with 25 bases between the two germline ends. CDR1 SGHVS and CDR2 FQNEAQ come from the germline V gene. In DNA form, the CDR3 reads TGTGCCAGCAGCTTAGAGAGGATATGGGCTAGTCCTCGACCCACAGATACGCAGTATTTT. As protein: CASSLERIWASPRPTDTQYF.

The CDR3 coding sequence is TGCAGCGGGAAAACAGGGAACACTGAAGCTTTCTTT. It translates to CSGKTGNTEAFF. The rearrangement links TRBV29-1 to TRBJ1-1; TRBD1 is a possible D gene (5 bases). Germline V CDR1 and CDR2: SQVTM, ANQGSEA. Trimming removed 7 bases from V and 1 base from J, with 10 bases in between. The CDR3 runs 12 residues.

The chain has TRBV4-3 and TRBJ2-3; D unresolved. The CDR3 totals 14 residues. Deletions cut 0 bases from V and 7 bases from J, with 11 bases between. Germline CDR1 LGHNA, CDR2 YSLEER. The CDR3 sequence is CASSQDITANTQYF. DNA for the CDR3: TGCGCCAGCAGCCAAGATATAACCGCGAATACGCAGTATTTT.

In the case of this clonotype: The final CDR3 position lacks the conserved phenylalanine or tryptophan, pointing to a likely read error. The chain joins TRBV27 to TRBJ2-7; D is uncertain. Per the germline V gene, CDR1 is MNHEY and CDR2 is SMNVEV (reference sequence). Trimming took off 4 bases at V and 0 bases at J, with 7 bases between the two ends. CDR3 length: 13 residues. CDR3 residues: CASSSPVSYEQYL. The CDR3 coding sequence is TGTGCCAGCAGTTCTCCGGTCTCCTACGAGCAGTACTTG.

This clonotype occurred a few times. The chain has TRBV5-5 and TRBJ1-2, with 7 positions matching TRBD1. The V and J ends lost 2 bases and 3 bases, in that order; junction bases with no gene match: 1. The CDR3 is 13 amino acids. The germline V gene encodes CDR1 SGHKS and CDR2 YYEKEE (reference sequence). The CDR3 sequence: CASSFTGDYGYTF. The DNA for the CDR3 is TGTGCCAGCAGCTTTACAGGGGACTATGGCTACACCTTC.

This clonotype was recorded at least ten times. CDR3 in DNA: TGCGCCAGCGAATCCAAAGGGGGACTAGCGGCCTACGAGCAGTACTTC. This encodes CASESKGGLAAYEQYF. The chain has TRBV4-3 and TRBJ2-7; 11 nucleotides match TRBD2. CDR1 is LGHNA, CDR2 YSLEER, per germline. This CDR3 has 16 residues. The V segment lost 8 bases and the J segment 2 bases; nucleotides outside the gene matches: 11.

This clonotype was seen many times. V gene TRBV4-2 combines with J gene TRBJ1-1; maybe TRBD1 (5 bases). The V end lost 0 bases, the J end lost 6 bases, and 17 bases lay between the germline ends. CDR3 length: 16 residues. Germline V gene data show CDR1 as LGHNA and CDR2 as YNFKEQ. The CDR3 region is CASSQEGAGKLAEAFF. The CDR3 region has the DNA TGTGCCAGCAGCCAAGAAGGGGCAGGGAAGTTGGCTGAAGCTTTCTTT.

V is TRBV24-1 and J is TRBJ2-5, with D unclear. There are 13 residues in the CDR3. Germline assignment: CDR1 KGHDR and CDR2 SFDVKD. V was trimmed by 5 bases and J by 1 base, leaving 7 bases between them. DNA for the CDR3: TGTGCCACCAGTGTAAGAGCCCAAGAGACCCAGTACTTC. It specifies CATSVRAQETQYF.

There are a few counts of this clonotype. The genes are TRBV6-2 or TRBV6-3 and TRBJ2-4; D may be TRBD2 (6 bases). V lost 2 bases to trimming and J lost 14 bases, with 13 bases between them. CDR1 and CDR2 from the germline V gene are MNHEY and SVGEGT. This CDR3 contains 12 residues. The CDR3 sequence is CASSYGPGDEYF. The CDR3 DNA reads as TGTGCCAGCAGTTACGGTCCGGGGGACGAGTACTTC.

The chain employs TRBV2 and TRBJ2-5, with 7 bases that match TRBD2. Germline lookup yields CDR1 SNHLY and CDR2 FYNNEI. The length of the CDR3 is 14 residues. The J segment lost 5 bases and the V segment lost 1 base, leaving 4 bases of the junction unmatched. CDR3 loop: CASSEGEGVETQYF. CDR3 nucleotide sequence: TGTGCCAGCAGTGAAGGGGAGGGAGTCGAGACCCAGTACTTC.

V usage is TRBV20-1 and J usage is TRBJ1-5, with 8 nucleotides matching TRBD1. J was trimmed by 7 bases and V by 2 bases; bases with no gene match: 1. CDR3 length: 12 amino acids. Germline assignment: CDR1 DFQATT and CDR2 SNEGSKA (reference sequence). The CDR3 region is CSARTGGQPQHF. For the CDR3, the DNA is TGCAGTGCTAGAACAGGGGGGCAGCCCCAGCATTTT.

This clonotype has just a few counts. This chain joins TRBV4-3 and TRBJ2-1; 11 bases align to TRBD1. In germline, CDR1 is LGHNA, CDR2 YSLEER. The CDR3 contains 16 residues. With V trimmed by 4 bases and J by 7 bases, 9 bases remained unmatched. The CDR3: CASSPGGTGGWNEQFF. The CDR3 DNA follows: TGCGCCAGCAGCCCAGGGGGGACAGGGGGTTGGAATGAGCAGTTCTTC.

This chain joins TRBV5-4 and TRBJ2-4; 10 bases are a match to TRBD2. Germline V lookup: CDR1 SGHNT, CDR2 YYREEE (reference sequence). The CDR3 has 15 residues. Unmatched junction bases numbered 8, after V lost 4 bases and J lost 7 bases. CDR3 DNA: TGTGCCAGCAGCCCATCCCGTAGCGGGAGGAACATTCAGTACTTC. Translation: CASSPSRSGRNIQYF.

The rearrangement links TRBV27 to TRBJ2-4; TRBD2 agrees at 12 bases. Germline CDR1 is MNHEY and CDR2 is SMNVEV (reference sequence). J was trimmed by 13 bases and V by 6 bases; bases with no gene match: 10. CDR3 length equals 14 residues. Here the CDR3 reads CASRRLAGVSEQYF. The CDR3 nucleotides are TGTGCCAGCAGACGACTAGCGGGAGTGTCAGAGCAGTACTTC.

This clonotype was recorded a few times. The chain joins TRBV10-3 to TRBJ2-3; either TRBD1 or TRBD2 may supply D (5 bases each). The CDR3 consists of 15 residues. V was trimmed by 2 bases and J by 2 bases, leaving 11 bases between them. CDR1 and CDR2 (germline): ENHRY, SYGVKD. CDR3: CAISERGANTDTQYF. CDR3 DNA sequence: TGTGCCATCAGTGAGAGAGGGGCTAACACAGATACGCAGTATTTT.

The chain has TRBV7-2 and TRBJ2-3, with unresolved D. Germline V gives CDR1 SGHTA, CDR2 FQGNSA. Trimming pared 1 base from V and 6 bases from J, leaving 11 bases between. CDR3 length: 14 residues. The CDR3 is CASSLGSARDTQYF. The CDR3 nucleotides are TGTGCCAGCAGCTTAGGGTCCGCGCGGGATACGCAGTATTTT. Full variable domain (missing parts from reference TRBV7-2 and TRBJ2-3): GAGVSQSPSNKVTEKGKDVELRCDPISGHTALYWYRQSLGQGLEFLIYFQGNSAPDKSGLPSDRFSAERTGGSVSTLTIQRTQQEDSAVYLCASSLGSARDTQYFGPGTRLTVL.

Only one count was recorded for this clonotype. The chain links TRBV27 to TRBJ1-1, with D possibly matching TRBD1 (5 bases). The CDR3 runs to 14 residues. Per germline, CDR1 MNHEY and CDR2 SMNVEV (reference sequence). The V end lost 3 bases, the J end lost 7 bases, and 15 bases lay between the germline ends. CDR3 amino acids: CASSLIGGGGEAFF. DNA for the CDR3: TGTGCCAGCAGTTTGATTGGGGGGGGAGGTGAAGCTTTCTTT.

The rearrangement joins TRBV4-1 to TRBJ1-1; TRBD1 might be the D (5 bases). The germline V gene encodes CDR1 MGHRA and CDR2 YSYEKL. This CDR3 contains 14 residues. V lost 5 bases to trimming and J lost 1 base, with 11 bases between them. CDR3 coding DNA: TGCGCCAGCAGCGCGGTGGGGGAGAACACTGAAGCTTTCTTT. This codes for CASSAVGENTEAFF.

This clonotype was picked up a small number of times. The chain links TRBV10-3 to TRBJ1-5; 7 bases match TRBD1. Per germline, CDR1 ENHRY and CDR2 SYGVKD. This CDR3 has 16 amino acids. V shed 11 bases and J 5 bases; nucleotides not matched to a gene: 18. For the CDR3, the DNA is TGTGCCTCCCGCCGGGACAGTCCCTCTAACTATCAGCCCCAGCATTTT. It specifies CASRRDSPSNYQPQHF.

The chain combines TRBV6-2 or TRBV6-3 with TRBJ2-7, with TRBD2 matching 12 bases. In germline, CDR1 is MNHEY, CDR2 SVGEGT. V lost 5 bases to trimming and J lost 3 bases; unmatched junction nucleotides: 17. This CDR3 region has 19 residues. The CDR3 sequence is CASSRPDSKTSGSYYEQYF. CDR3 nucleotide sequence: TGTGCCAGCAGTCGACCGGACAGCAAGACTAGCGGGAGTTACTACGAGCAGTACTTC.

This clonotype appeared a few times. Written as DNA, the CDR3 is TGTGCCAGCAGTTTAGGGCTGTATAATTCACCCCTCCACTTT. Translating it yields CASSLGLYNSPLHF. This chain uses TRBV12-3 or TRBV12-4 with TRBJ1-6; D not resolved. The CDR3 spans 14 residues. V lost 1 base and J lost 4, with 5 bases in between.